The 27 T cell receptor beta chains listed next were all sequenced from one sample in a study of blood T cell repertoires in COVID-19. Method: immunoSEQ multiplex PCR; TCRdb's copy keeps in-frame clones and lacks some. This table has more than 70,000 clones, about 89% appearing once. Sequencing was done on a sample of peripheral blood. All receptors come from a man over 45 with acute or convalescent COVID-19.

This chain connects TRBV9 to TRBJ2-2, with D possibly matching TRBD2 (5 bases). This CDR3 is 15 amino acids long. Looked up from germline, CDR1 is SGDLS and CDR2 is YYNGEE. V lost 0 bases to trimming and J lost 6 bases, with 12 bases between them. The CDR3, as DNA: TGTGCCAGCAGCGTAGGATTACCGGGGTCCGGGGAGCTGTTTTTT. Protein product: CASSVGLPGSGELFF.

The rearrangement uses TRBV6-6 and TRBJ1-1; 7 nucleotides line up with TRBD1. Germline loops: CDR1 MNHNY, CDR2 SVGAGI (reference sequence). The CDR3 length is 14 residues. V shed 5 bases and J 1 base; nucleotides not matched to a gene: 4. Here the CDR3 reads CASSGRQGNTEAFF. The DNA for the CDR3 is TGTGCCAGCAGTGGCAGACAGGGGAACACTGAAGCTTTCTTT.

This sequence joins TRBV5-4 and TRBJ2-5; TRBD2 might be the D (6 bases). In germline, CDR1 is SGHNT, CDR2 YYREEE (reference sequence). CDR3 size: 14 residues. The V end lost 1 base, the J end lost 2 bases, and 9 bases lay between the germline ends. The chain's CDR3 is CASSLQGGQETQYF. The CDR3 DNA reads TGTGCCAGCAGCTTGCAGGGAGGTCAAGAGACCCAGTACTTC.

This clone was observed a single time. The rearrangement uses TRBV18 and TRBJ1-2; 10 bases align to TRBD1. The trim removed 6 bases at V and 5 bases at J, leaving 6 bases unmatched. The CDR3 has 14 amino acids. Germline values: CDR1 KGHSH, CDR2 LQKENI. This CDR3 is CASSEGQGRYGYTF. CDR3 nucleotide sequence: TGTGCCAGCTCGGAGGGACAGGGGCGATATGGCTACACCTTC. Combining the CDR3 with reference TRBV18 and TRBJ1-2 gives the whole variable domain NAGVMQNPRHLVRRRGQEARLRCSPMKGHSHVYWYRQLPEEGLKFMVYLQKENIIDESGMPKERFSAEFPKEGPSILRIQQVVRGDSAAYFCASSEGQGRYGYTFGSGTRLTVV.

The chain links TRBV30 to TRBJ1-5; perhaps TRBD1 as D (5 bases). The germline V gene has CDR1 GTSNPN and CDR2 SVGIG (reference sequence). The V end was cut by 0 bases, the J end by 4 bases, with 10 bases between. The CDR3 is 14 residues long. CDR3 loop: CAWSVQSGNQPQHF. In DNA, the CDR3 is TGTGCCTGGAGTGTACAGTCAGGGAATCAGCCCCAGCATTTT.

The V and J genes are TRBV30 and TRBJ2-5, with D possibly matching TRBD1 (6 bases). The CDR3 runs to 13 residues. In germline, CDR1 is GTSNPN, CDR2 SVGIG (reference sequence). The V gene lost 3 bases and the J gene lost 2 bases, with 10 bases spanning the gap. Here the CDR3 reads CAWSRDTQETQYF. The CDR3 region has the DNA TGTGCCTGGAGCCGGGACACTCAAGAGACCCAGTACTTC.

This chain joins TRBV2 and TRBJ2-7, with D possibly matching TRBD2 (6 bases). The germline CDR1 and CDR2 sequences are SNHLY and FYNNEI. This CDR3 is 11 amino acids long. V gave up 9 bases and J gave up 3 bases, with 9 bases separating them. The chain's CDR3 is CARGGDYEQYF. The CDR3 coding sequence is TGTGCCAGGGGCGGGGACTACGAGCAGTACTTC.

The chain links TRBV5-1 to TRBJ2-2; D call uncertain. Germline values: CDR1 SGHRS, CDR2 YFSETQ. The V and J ends lost 4 bases and 5 bases respectively, with 15 bases between them. This CDR3 region has 15 residues. The CDR3 DNA reads as TGCGCCAGCAGCGACGCCCCTAGTGGTACCGGGGAGCTGTTTTTT. Translating it yields CASSDAPSGTGELFF.

The chain joins TRBV6-5 to TRBJ1-2, with D possibly matching TRBD1 (6 bases). The CDR3 runs to 14 residues. Germline values: CDR1 MNHEY, CDR2 SVGAGI. V was pared by 8 bases and J by 4 bases, with 17 bases between. The CDR3 bases are TGTGCCAGCGAACTACAGGGATCGGGCTATGGCTACACCTTC. It specifies CASELQGSGYGYTF.

This clone showed up just once. The chain has TRBV6-6 and TRBJ1-2, with TRBD1 as a possible D gene (5 bases). Deletions cut 11 bases from V and 7 bases from J, with 20 bases between. Germline V CDR1 and CDR2: MNHNY, SVGAGI (reference sequence). The CDR3 is made up of 13 amino acids. The CDR3 DNA is TGTGCCGTCAAGGGGCAGGCCTTAGGTGGCTACACCTTC. Translation: CAVKGQALGGYTF.

V gene TRBV7-2 combines with J gene TRBJ1-2; 10 positions match TRBD1. CDR1 SGHTA and CDR2 FQGNSA come from the germline V gene. With 5 bases clipped from V and 7 bases from J, the junction kept 7 bases outside the gene matches. The length of the CDR3 is 14 residues. The CDR3 DNA reads TGTGCCAGCAGCCCGGGACAGGGGCGCTTTGGCTACACCTTC. Protein: CASSPGQGRFGYTF.

The rearrangement uses TRBV19 and TRBJ2-7; possibly TRBD1 for D (5 bases). Germline CDR1 is LNHDA and CDR2 is SQIVND (reference sequence). V lost 5 bases, J lost 5 bases, and 7 bases lay in between. The CDR3 runs 11 residues. CDR3 region: CASSDRNEQYF. In DNA form, the CDR3 reads TGTGCCAGTAGTGACAGAAACGAGCAGTACTTC.

The chain uses TRBV18 and TRBJ2-1; tentative D call: TRBD2 (5 bases). Germline lookup yields CDR1 KGHSH and CDR2 LQKENI. This CDR3 has 12 residues. V shed 6 bases and J shed 10 bases, with 13 bases lying between them. CDR3 in amino acids: CASSLPRGEQFF. The CDR3 DNA follows: TGTGCCAGCTCTCTCCCCCGGGGAGAGCAGTTCTTC.

The chain recombines TRBV12-3 or TRBV12-4 with TRBJ1-1; tentatively, D is TRBD1 (5 bases). V was cut by 2 bases and J by 11 bases, with 9 bases left in between. The CDR3 runs 11 residues. Written as DNA, the CDR3 is TGTGCCAGCAGTTTAAGGGGCTTGGCTTTCTTT. It yields the protein CASSLRGLAFF.

V is TRBV3-1 (or the pseudogene TRBV3-2) and J is TRBJ2-1; D unclear. The germline CDR1 and CDR2 sequences are LGHDT and YNNKEL (reference sequence). This CDR3 comprises 13 residues. V lost 0 bases, J lost 4 bases, and 4 bases lay in between. CDR3: CASSQEEYNEQFF. DNA for the CDR3: TGTGCCAGCAGCCAAGAGGAGTACAATGAGCAGTTCTTC.

The rearrangement joins TRBV18 to TRBJ2-2, with D possibly matching TRBD1 (6 bases). CDR1 and CDR2 from the germline V gene are KGHSH and LQKENI. The V end was cut by 4 bases, the J end by 5 bases, with 11 bases between. The CDR3 runs 14 residues. CDR3 sequence reads: CASSQTGLTGELFF. The CDR3 DNA is TGTGCCAGCTCACAGACAGGTTTAACCGGGGAGCTGTTTTTT.

The CDR3 loop reads CSVEDLGTVGYTF. The CDR3 DNA reads TGCAGCGTTGAAGATCTTGGGACAGTCGGCTACACCTTC. The chain has TRBV29-1 and TRBJ1-2; 7 bases are a match to TRBD1. The trim removed 0 bases at V and 8 bases at J, leaving 6 bases unmatched. Germline CDR1 and CDR2: SQVTM and ANQGSEA. The CDR3 spans 13 residues.

The CDR3 loop is CATSDVTGPSGQPQHF. In DNA form, the CDR3 reads TGTGCCACCAGTGATGTGACAGGGCCGTCTGGTCAGCCCCAGCATTTT. V usage is TRBV24-1 and J usage is TRBJ1-5; the match to TRBD1 covers 7 bases. The length of the CDR3 is 16 residues. J lost 6 bases, V lost 3 bases, and 10 bases had no gene match. CDR1 is KGHDR, CDR2 SFDVKD, per germline.

The CDR3 here is CASSFSFFGNTIYF. The CDR3 DNA follows: TGTGCCAGCAGTTTCTCGTTCTTTGGAAACACCATATATTTT. J is TRBJ1-3 and V is TRBV28; no clear D gene. V lost 3 bases and J lost 3, with 9 bases in between. The CDR3 consists of 14 residues. The V gene's germline CDR1 is MDHEN and CDR2 SYDVKM.

This clone was recorded a few times. The CDR3 spells CATDQGEVDYGYTF. Here the CDR3 DNA reads TGTGCCACCGACCAAGGGGAAGTCGACTATGGCTACACCTTC. The V gene is TRBV10-3, the J gene TRBJ1-2, with D perhaps TRBD1 (5 bases). CDR1 and CDR2 from the germline V gene are ENHRY and SYGVKD. Between the trimmed V and J ends, which lost 10 bases and 3 bases, there was a span of 18 bases. There are 14 residues in the CDR3.

This clone has a handful of counts. In DNA, the CDR3 is TGTGCCAGCAGCCAGGAATCGAACACTGAAGCTTTCTTT. As protein: CASSQESNTEAFF. V is TRBV11-2 and J is TRBJ1-1; D is undetermined. The germline CDR1 and CDR2 sequences are SGHAT and FQNNGV. Trimming removed 5 bases from V and 1 base from J, with 8 bases in between. CDR3 size: 13 residues.

The chain couples TRBV4-2 to TRBJ1-1; the match to TRBD1 covers 8 bases. The junction had 5 bases not matched to a gene; V was cut back by 1 base and J by 1 base. Germline V CDR1 and CDR2: LGHNA, YNFKEQ. The CDR3 is made up of 16 amino acids. The CDR3 protein is CASSQVWTGTNTEAFF. CDR3 bases: TGTGCCAGCAGCCAAGTATGGACAGGGACGAACACTGAAGCTTTCTTT.

The chain's CDR3 is CASSQNPGTGREKLFF. CDR3 in DNA: TGTGCCAGCAGCCAAAATCCCGGGACAGGGCGCGAAAAACTGTTTTTT. This chain uses TRBV7-2 with TRBJ1-4, with 9 bases lining up with TRBD1. V lost 5 bases to trimming and J lost 8 bases; unmatched junction nucleotides: 12. The CDR3 has 16 residues. The germline gives CDR1 SGHTA, CDR2 FQGNSA.

The chain links TRBV7-8 to TRBJ2-1, with a possible D match to TRBD2 (6 bases). The V gene lost 1 base and the J gene lost 7 bases, with 20 bases spanning the gap. From germline, CDR1 is SGHVS and CDR2 FQNEAQ. The CDR3 consists of 17 residues. The CDR3 coding sequence is TGTGCCAGCAGCTTAGTCGGTTGGGCGGGGACGGGAAATGAGCAGTTCTTC. It is translated as CASSLVGWAGTGNEQFF. Using reference TRBV7-8 and TRBJ2-1 for the parts outside the CDR3, the full variable domain is GAGVSQSPRYKVAKRGQDVALRCDPISGHVSLFWYQQALGQGPEFLTYFQNEAQLDKSGLPSDRFFAERPEGSVSTLKIQRTQQEDSAVYLCASSLVGWAGTGNEQFFGPGTRLTVL.

The J gene is TRBJ1-5, the V gene TRBV28, with D possibly TRBD1 on 6 matching bases. V was pared by 7 bases and J by 4 bases, with 20 bases between. Germline CDR1 and CDR2: MDHEN and SYDVKM. CDR3 length: 16 amino acids. CDR3 DNA: TGTGCCAGCAAACTCGGGGTGGGGGCAGGTAATCAGCCCCAGCATTTT. Amino acids: CASKLGVGAGNQPQHF.

The genes are TRBV6-1 and TRBJ2-2, with D hard to call. The germline CDR1 and CDR2 sequences are MNHNS and SASEGT. The germline V and J ends were trimmed by 5 bases and 4 bases, with 8 bases remaining between them. The CDR3 is 13 residues long. The CDR3 sequence: CASSSDFTGELFF. In DNA, the CDR3 is TGTGCCAGCAGTTCCGACTTCACCGGGGAGCTGTTTTTT.

The V gene is TRBV30, the J gene TRBJ1-1; D not certain. V was trimmed by 4 bases and J by 3 bases, leaving 9 bases between them. The CDR3 spans 12 residues. CDR1 GTSNPN and CDR2 SVGIG come from the germline V gene (reference sequence). CDR3 DNA sequence: TGTGCCTGGATCGTGACTCACACTGAAGCTTTCTTT. Translated: CAWIVTHTEAFF. The full variable domain, rest sourced from reference TRBV30 and TRBJ1-1, is SQTIHQWPATLVQPVGSPLSLECTVEGTSNPNLYWYRQAAGRGLQLLFYSVGIGQISSEVPQNLSASRPQDRQFILSSKKLLLSDSGFYLCAWIVTHTEAFFGQGTRLTVV.